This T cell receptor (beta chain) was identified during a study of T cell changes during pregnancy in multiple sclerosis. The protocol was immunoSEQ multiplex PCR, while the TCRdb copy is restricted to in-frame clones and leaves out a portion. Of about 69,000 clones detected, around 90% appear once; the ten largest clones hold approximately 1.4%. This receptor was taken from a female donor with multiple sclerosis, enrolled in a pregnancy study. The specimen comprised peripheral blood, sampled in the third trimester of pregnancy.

CDR3 bases: TGTGCCAGCAGTGAAACCTGGGCCGGGGATGAGCAGTTCTTC. Translated: CASSETWAGDEQFF. The chain employs TRBV2 and TRBJ2-1; D is perhaps TRBD2 (5 bases). The germline CDR1 and CDR2 sequences are SNHLY and FYNNEI. V was trimmed by 2 bases and J by 8 bases, leaving 13 bases between them. The CDR3 contains 14 residues.